The rows below give T cell receptor beta chains drawn from one sample of a study of spatial heterogeneity in lung cancer. Each CDR3 protein gets one entry after TCRdb re-called the 5' RACE reads with MiXCR. The repertoire holds about 50,000 distinct CDR3 sequences, with roughly 7.2% as singletons. Sequenced material: PBMCs, taken at surgery. All receptors come from a female donor with early-stage non-small cell lung cancer. The CDR3 runs from the conserved cysteine through the conserved F or W. Each record gives: V gene, D gene, clone size, J gene, CDR3 protein, CDR3 DNA. A D gene is named only where the DNA matches it firmly. Clone size appears in some rows only: once, few, many, or a class for an expanded clone.

v_gene: TRBV19
d_gene: TRBD1
abundance: NA
j_gene: TRBJ2-1
CDR3aa: CASSIAPGQFLNEQFF
CDR3nt: TGTGCCAGTAGTATAGCCCCGGGACAGTTTTTGAATGAGCAGTTCTTC

v_gene: TRBV6-5
d_gene: TRBD1
abundance: many
j_gene: TRBJ2-7
CDR3aa: CASRKGGQGIYEQYF
CDR3nt: TGTGCCAGCAGAAAGGGGGGACAGGGGATCTACGAGCAGTACTTC

v_gene: TRBV20-1
d_gene: TRBD1
abundance: NA
j_gene: TRBJ1-5
CDR3aa: CSALQGASNQPQHF
CDR3nt: TGCAGTGCTTTGCAGGGGGCTAGCAATCAGCCCCAGCATTTT

v_gene: TRBV5-1
d_gene: NA
abundance: many
j_gene: TRBJ2-5
CDR3aa: CASSLASIETQYF
CDR3nt: TGCGCCAGCAGCTTGGCTAGTATAGAGACCCAGTACTTC

v_gene: TRBV28
d_gene: TRBD1
abundance: many
j_gene: TRBJ1-4
CDR3aa: CASSPSGGANEKLFF
CDR3nt: TGTGCCAGCAGTCCATCAGGGGGGGCTAATGAAAAACTGTTTTTT

v_gene: TRBV20-1
d_gene: NA
abundance: NA
j_gene: TRBJ1-2
CDR3aa: CSVQVANYGYTF
CDR3nt: TGCAGTGTACAGGTAGCTAACTATGGCTACACCTTC

v_gene: TRBV15
d_gene: TRBD1
abundance: few
j_gene: TRBJ2-3
CDR3aa: CATSRDRIPSPDTQYF
CDR3nt: TGTGCCACCAGCAGGGACAGGATCCCTTCCCCAGATACGCAGTATTTT

v_gene: TRBV4-3
d_gene: NA
abundance: many
j_gene: TRBJ1-4
CDR3aa: CASSQDSPGRGREKLFF
CDR3nt: TGCGCCAGCAGCCAAGATAGCCCCGGTAGGGGGAGGGAAAAACTGTTTTTT

v_gene: TRBV12-3/TRBV12-4
d_gene: NA
abundance: many
j_gene: TRBJ2-1
CDR3aa: CASSGSLDNEQFF
CDR3nt: TGTGCCAGCAGTGGCAGCCTAGACAATGAGCAGTTCTTC

v_gene: TRBV2
d_gene: TRBD1
abundance: many
j_gene: TRBJ1-6
CDR3aa: CASGQASSYNSPLHF
CDR3nt: TGTGCCAGCGGACAGGCAAGCTCCTATAATTCACCCCTCCACTTT

v_gene: TRBV3-1
d_gene: NA
abundance: many
j_gene: TRBJ1-1
CDR3aa: CASSQVDWTHEAFF
CDR3nt: TGTGCCAGCAGCCAAGTCGACTGGACACATGAAGCTTTCTTT

v_gene: TRBV20-1
d_gene: TRBD1
abundance: NA
j_gene: TRBJ2-1
CDR3aa: CSARDPGTGAVYFGEQFF
CDR3nt: TGCAGTGCTAGAGATCCCGGGACAGGGGCGGTTTATTTTGGTGAGCAGTTCTTC

v_gene: TRBV7-9
d_gene: TRBD1
abundance: many
j_gene: TRBJ1-4
CDR3aa: CASSRTGSNEKLFF
CDR3nt: TGTGCCAGCTCGAGGACAGGGAGTAATGAAAAACTGTTTTTT

v_gene: TRBV4-3
d_gene: NA
abundance: NA
j_gene: TRBJ2-7
CDR3aa: CASSQNAGENPYEQYF
CDR3nt: TGCGCCAGCAGCCAAAACGCAGGGGAGAATCCCTACGAGCAGTACTTC

v_gene: TRBV13
d_gene: NA
abundance: NA
j_gene: TRBJ2-6
CDR3aa: CASSSEGGRPSSGANVLTF
CDR3nt: TGTGCCAGCAGCTCTGAGGGGGGCCGCCCGAGCTCTGGGGCCAACGTCCTGACTTTC

v_gene: TRBV29-1
d_gene: NA
abundance: few
j_gene: TRBJ2-3
CDR3aa: CSVWETTASTDTQYF
CDR3nt: TGCAGCGTTTGGGAAACGACGGCTAGCACAGATACGCAGTATTTT

v_gene: TRBV12-3/TRBV12-4
d_gene: NA
abundance: NA
j_gene: TRBJ2-3
CDR3aa: CASSLSRRADTQYF
CDR3nt: TGTGCCAGCAGTTTGTCCAGGAGGGCAGATACGCAGTATTTT

v_gene: TRBV5-1
d_gene: NA
abundance: many
j_gene: TRBJ1-3
CDR3aa: CASSLAGSGISGNTIYF
CDR3nt: TGCGCCAGCAGCTTGGCAGGGAGCGGGATCTCTGGAAACACCATATATTTT

v_gene: TRBV6-6
d_gene: NA
abundance: many
j_gene: TRBJ2-5
CDR3aa: CASSYSTSGRETQYF
CDR3nt: TGTGCCAGCAGTTACTCGACATCGGGGCGTGAGACCCAGTACTTC

v_gene: TRBV7-2
d_gene: NA
abundance: few
j_gene: TRBJ2-3
CDR3aa: CASSLDLGDTQYF
CDR3nt: TGTGCCAGCAGCTTAGATTTGGGAGATACGCAGTATTTT

v_gene: TRBV7-2
d_gene: NA
abundance: many
j_gene: TRBJ1-1
CDR3aa: CASSLGGMNTEAFF
CDR3nt: TGTGCCAGCAGCTTAGGCGGGATGAACACTGAAGCTTTCTTT

v_gene: TRBV7-3
d_gene: TRBD1
abundance: many
j_gene: TRBJ2-6
CDR3aa: CASSPVRQGDPLSGANVLTF
CDR3nt: TGTGCCAGCAGCCCAGTACGACAGGGTGATCCTCTCTCTGGGGCCAACGTCCTGACTTTC